The entry below describes one TCR beta chain. In the source study's methods: Reference gene primer amplification gave estimated nucleated cell counts. Produced via immunoSEQ multiplex PCR; TCRdb's table is partial and in-frame only. The V and J calls and clone size are taken from that table; D and trimming were inferred from the DNA. Among about 220,000 clones listed, around four fifths were seen once. Enrollment of patients from Seattle took place during active infection, with longitudinal follow-up. The sample belongs to a study of blood T cell repertoires in COVID-19. Study overall: Specimens from acute and convalescent COVID-19 originated in the United States, Italy and Spain.

CDR3 length equals 11 residues. In germline, CDR1 is MDHEN, CDR2 SYDVKM. V lost 6 bases and J lost 5; bases outside the gene matches: 0. This rearrangement joins TRBV28 to TRBJ2-7, with 8 bases identical to TRBD1. The sequence was collected from a woman in her 70s with COVID-19, enrolled during active disease. The specimen sequenced was peripheral blood. This CDR3 reads CASRTGDEQYF. DNA of the CDR3: TGTGCCAGCAGGACAGGGGACGAGCAGTACTTC.